The clone carrying this TCR beta chain was counted between two and nine times. Its antigen is still unknown. The sample belongs to a study of identical twins. Study-wide results and limits: Surplus twin overlap in beta out-of-frame sequences was less pronounced.

TCRdb re-analysed the 5' RACE reads in MiXCR, keeping a single row per CDR3 protein. The sample has roughly 230,000 distinct CDR3 sequences, about 8.3% seen once. The V end was cut by 1 base, the J end by 14 bases, with 6 bases between. The CDR3 contains 11 residues. CDR1 is LGHNA, CDR2 YNFKEQ, per germline. This sample was also put to use in a study of yellow fever vaccine responses in identical twins.

Input material: CD8+ T cells sorted from blood. The genes are TRBV4-2 and TRBJ1-6; D gene ambiguous. This receptor was identified in a woman between 18 and 29 years old in good health. The CDR3 loop is CASSQGDTLHF. The CDR3 nucleotides are TGTGCCAGCAGCCAAGGCGACACCCTCCACTTT.